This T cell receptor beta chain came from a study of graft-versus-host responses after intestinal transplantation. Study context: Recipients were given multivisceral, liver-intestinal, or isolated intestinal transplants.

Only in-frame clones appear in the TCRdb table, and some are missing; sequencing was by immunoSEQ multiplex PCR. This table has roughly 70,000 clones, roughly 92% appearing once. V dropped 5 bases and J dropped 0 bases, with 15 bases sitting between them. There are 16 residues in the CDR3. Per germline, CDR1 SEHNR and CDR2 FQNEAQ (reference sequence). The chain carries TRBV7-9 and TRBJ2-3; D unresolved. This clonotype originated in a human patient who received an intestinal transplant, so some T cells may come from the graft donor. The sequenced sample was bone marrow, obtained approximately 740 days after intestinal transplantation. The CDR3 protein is CASSPRLKGSTDTQYF. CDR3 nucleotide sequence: TGTGCCAGCAGCCCGAGACTCAAGGGTAGCACAGATACGCAGTATTTT.